This T cell receptor (beta chain) was retrieved from a study of blood T cell repertoires in COVID-19. Only in-frame clones appear in the TCRdb table, and some are missing; sequencing was by immunoSEQ multiplex PCR. Found here are some 80,000 clones, about 85% of them singletons; the top ten hold 15% to 20%. Sequencing used peripheral blood. This sequence originates from a man at least 80 years old with active or convalescent COVID-19.

CDR3 nucleotides: TGTGCCAGCAGCTTTTCCGCGGGTTTTGGAAGCTATGGCTACACCTTC. This sequence encodes CASSFSAGFGSYGYTF. This sequence joins TRBV9 and TRBJ1-2; D unclear. Germline V gene data show CDR1 as SGDLS and CDR2 as YYNGEE. V was cut by 4 bases and J by 4 bases, with 20 bases left in between. The CDR3 totals 16 residues. The complete variable domain, with remaining parts taken from reference TRBV9 and TRBJ1-2, reads DSGVTQTPKHLITATGQRVTLRCSPRSGDLSVYWYQQSLDQGLQFLIQYYNGEERAKGNILERFSAQQFPDLHSELNLSSLELGDSALYFCASSFSAGFGSYGYTFGSGTRLTVV.